This TCR beta chain was sequenced for a study of blood T cell repertoires in COVID-19. About the research overall: The analysed material was cDNA or gDNA that came from T cells, B-cell-depleted T cells, or PBMCs.

Original handling: Reference gene primers were amplified, and this amplification served to estimate nucleated cell counts. TCRdb keeps only in-frame clones here, not all; method: immunoSEQ multiplex PCR. That table supplies the V and J calls and clone size; D and trimming were determined from the DNA. The data show about 270,000 clones, approximately 86% seen once. From germline, CDR1 is SGHTA and CDR2 FQGNSA. This CDR3 has 14 residues. Trimming left V 2 bases short and J 8 bases short, with 15 bases between. This clone was counted only a few times. The sequence was obtained from a man aged 35 to 55 with active or convalescent COVID-19. The V call is TRBV7-2, the J call TRBJ1-2; D is undetermined. The material sequenced was peripheral blood. CDR3: CASSLLYRAGGYTF. CDR3 coding DNA: TGTGCCAGCAGCTTATTGTATAGGGCGGGCGGCTACACCTTC.